This entry describes one T cell receptor (beta chain). Seattle enrolled patients during active infection and tracked them longitudinally. The data were obtained in a study of blood T cell repertoires in COVID-19. As for the study in general: Spain, Italy and the United States supplied samples that represented acute and convalescent COVID-19. In each case, the material was cDNA or gDNA derived from T cells, B-cell-depleted T cells, or PBMCs.

V shed 3 bases and J shed 4 bases, with 13 bases lying between them. Per the germline V gene, CDR1 is LNHDA and CDR2 is SQIVND (reference sequence). The CDR3 contains 15 residues. Profiling relied on immunoSEQ multiplex PCR, and the TCRdb table lists in-frame clones only, not all of them. The data show about 420,000 clones, roughly 90% seen once. The origin of this receptor is a man aged 18 to 30 with COVID-19, enrolled during active disease. The chain links TRBV19 to TRBJ2-1, with D possibly matching TRBD2 (5 bases). Sequencing input: peripheral blood. CDR3 protein: CASSMAGNGYNEQFF. The CDR3 DNA reads TGTGCCAGTAGTATGGCCGGGAATGGGTACAATGAGCAGTTCTTC.